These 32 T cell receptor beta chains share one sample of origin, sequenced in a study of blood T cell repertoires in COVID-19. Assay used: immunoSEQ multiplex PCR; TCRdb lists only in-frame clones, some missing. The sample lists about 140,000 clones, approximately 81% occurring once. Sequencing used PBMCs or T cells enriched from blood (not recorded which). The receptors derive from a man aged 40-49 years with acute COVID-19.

The CDR3 loop is CASSPPGRTPGGYEQFF. The CDR3, as DNA: TGTGCCAGCTCACCACCGGGGCGGACGCCCGGTGGGTATGAGCAGTTCTTC. The genes are TRBV18 and TRBJ2-1; D possibly corresponds to TRBD1 (5 bases). The CDR3 spans 17 residues. Trimming cost V 0 bases and J 8 bases, with 20 bases left between them. Germline V gene data show CDR1 as KGHSH and CDR2 as LQKENI.

CDR3 loop: CASSLGLAGVYEQYF. The DNA of the CDR3 is TGTGCCAGCAGCTTGGGGCTAGCGGGAGTCTACGAGCAGTACTTC. This chain joins TRBV5-4 and TRBJ2-7; 10 nucleotides align to TRBD2. The trim removed 0 bases at V and 3 bases at J, leaving 3 bases unmatched. The CDR3 loop spans 15 amino acids. CDR1 and CDR2 from the germline V gene are SGHNT and YYREEE (reference sequence).

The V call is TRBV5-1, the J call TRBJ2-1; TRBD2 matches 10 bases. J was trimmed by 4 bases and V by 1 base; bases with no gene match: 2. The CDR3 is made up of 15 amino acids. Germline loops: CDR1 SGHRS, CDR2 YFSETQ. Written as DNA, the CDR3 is TGCGCCAGCAGCTTGACTAGCGGGGTTTACAATGAGCAGTTCTTC. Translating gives CASSLTSGVYNEQFF.

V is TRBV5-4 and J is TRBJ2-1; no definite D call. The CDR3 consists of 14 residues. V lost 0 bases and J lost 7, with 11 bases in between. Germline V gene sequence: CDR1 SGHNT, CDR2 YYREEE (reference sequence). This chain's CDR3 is CASSLVERANEQFF. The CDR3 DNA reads TGTGCCAGCAGCTTGGTGGAGAGAGCTAATGAGCAGTTCTTC.

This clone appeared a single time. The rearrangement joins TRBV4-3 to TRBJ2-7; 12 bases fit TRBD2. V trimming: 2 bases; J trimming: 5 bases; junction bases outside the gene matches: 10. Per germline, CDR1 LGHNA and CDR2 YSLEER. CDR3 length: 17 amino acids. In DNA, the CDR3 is TGCGCCAGCAGCCAACTCGCTAGCGGGAGGGCGGGCCACGAGCAGTACTTC. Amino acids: CASSQLASGRAGHEQYF.

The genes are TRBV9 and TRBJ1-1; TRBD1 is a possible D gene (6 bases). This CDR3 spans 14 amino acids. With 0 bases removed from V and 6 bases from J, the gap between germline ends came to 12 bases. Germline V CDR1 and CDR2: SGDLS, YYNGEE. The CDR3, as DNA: TGTGCCAGCAGCGTAGCTCAGGGGAGCGCTGAAGCTTTCTTT. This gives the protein CASSVAQGSAEAFF.

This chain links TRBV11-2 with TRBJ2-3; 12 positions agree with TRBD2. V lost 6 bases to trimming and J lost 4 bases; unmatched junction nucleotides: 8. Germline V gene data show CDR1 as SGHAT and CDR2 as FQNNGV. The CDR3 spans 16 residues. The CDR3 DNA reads TGTGCCAGCAGGGAGACTAGCGGGGGTACTCCAGATACGCAGTATTTT. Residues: CASRETSGGTPDTQYF.

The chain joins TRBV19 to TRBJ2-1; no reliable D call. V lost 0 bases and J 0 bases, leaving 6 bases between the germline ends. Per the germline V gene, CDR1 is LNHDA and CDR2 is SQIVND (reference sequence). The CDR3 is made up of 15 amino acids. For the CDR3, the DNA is TGTGCCAGTAGTATAGACTTTAGCTCCTACAATGAGCAGTTCTTC. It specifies CASSIDFSSYNEQFF.

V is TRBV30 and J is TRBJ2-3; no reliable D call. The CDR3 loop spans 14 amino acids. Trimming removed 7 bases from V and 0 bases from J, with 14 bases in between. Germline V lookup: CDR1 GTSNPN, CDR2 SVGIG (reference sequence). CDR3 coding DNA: TGTGCCTCTCGTCTAGATACTAGCACAGATACGCAGTATTTT. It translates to CASRLDTSTDTQYF.

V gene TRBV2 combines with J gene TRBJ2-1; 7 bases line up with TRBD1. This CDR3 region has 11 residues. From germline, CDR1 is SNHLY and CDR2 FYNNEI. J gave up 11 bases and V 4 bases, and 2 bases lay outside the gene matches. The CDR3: CASSAGQKQFF. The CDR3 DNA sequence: TGTGCCAGCAGTGCGGGACAGAAGCAGTTCTTC.

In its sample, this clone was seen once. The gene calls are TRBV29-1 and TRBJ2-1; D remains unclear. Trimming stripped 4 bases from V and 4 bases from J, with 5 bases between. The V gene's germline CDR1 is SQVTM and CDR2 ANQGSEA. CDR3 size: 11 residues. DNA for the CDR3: TGCAGCGTTGTACTTTACAATGAGCAGTTCTTC. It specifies CSVVLYNEQFF.

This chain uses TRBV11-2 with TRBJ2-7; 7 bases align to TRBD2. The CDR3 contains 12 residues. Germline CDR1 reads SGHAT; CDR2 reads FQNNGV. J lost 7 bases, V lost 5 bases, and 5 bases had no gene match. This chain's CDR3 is CASSPRGLEQYF. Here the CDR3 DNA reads TGTGCCAGCAGCCCCCGGGGACTAGAGCAGTACTTC.

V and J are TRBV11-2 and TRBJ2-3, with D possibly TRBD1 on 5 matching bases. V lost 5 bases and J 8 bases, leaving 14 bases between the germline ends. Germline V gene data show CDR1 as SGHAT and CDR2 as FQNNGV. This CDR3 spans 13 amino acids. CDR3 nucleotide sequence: TGTGCCAGCAGCCCCCCAGGGCCGGGTACGCAGTATTTT. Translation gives CASSPPGPGTQYF.

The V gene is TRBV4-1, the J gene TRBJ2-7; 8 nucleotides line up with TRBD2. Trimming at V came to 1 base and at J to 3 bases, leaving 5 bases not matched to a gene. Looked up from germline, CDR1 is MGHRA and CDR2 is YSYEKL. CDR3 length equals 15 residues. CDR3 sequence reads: CASSQGSTSVYEQYF. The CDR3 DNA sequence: TGCGCCAGCAGCCAAGGGTCGACTAGCGTCTACGAGCAGTACTTC.

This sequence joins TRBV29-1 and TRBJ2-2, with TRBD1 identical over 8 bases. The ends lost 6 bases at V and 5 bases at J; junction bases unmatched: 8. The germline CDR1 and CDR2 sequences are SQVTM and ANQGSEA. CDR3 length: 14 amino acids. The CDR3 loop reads CSVDLTGATGELFF. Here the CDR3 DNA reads TGCAGCGTAGACTTGACAGGGGCGACCGGGGAGCTGTTTTTT.

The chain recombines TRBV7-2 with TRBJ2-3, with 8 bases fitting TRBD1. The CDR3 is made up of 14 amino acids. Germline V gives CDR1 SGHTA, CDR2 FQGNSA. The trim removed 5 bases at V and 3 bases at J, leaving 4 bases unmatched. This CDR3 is CASSTQGVTDTQYF. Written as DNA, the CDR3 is TGTGCCAGCAGCACACAGGGGGTAACAGATACGCAGTATTTT.

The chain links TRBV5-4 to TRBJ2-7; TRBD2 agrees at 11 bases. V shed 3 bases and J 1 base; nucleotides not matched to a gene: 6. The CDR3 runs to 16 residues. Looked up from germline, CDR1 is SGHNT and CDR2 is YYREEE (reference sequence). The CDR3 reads CASSSRLAGRSYEQYF. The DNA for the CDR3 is TGTGCCAGCAGCTCTCGACTAGCGGGGAGGTCCTACGAGCAGTACTTC.

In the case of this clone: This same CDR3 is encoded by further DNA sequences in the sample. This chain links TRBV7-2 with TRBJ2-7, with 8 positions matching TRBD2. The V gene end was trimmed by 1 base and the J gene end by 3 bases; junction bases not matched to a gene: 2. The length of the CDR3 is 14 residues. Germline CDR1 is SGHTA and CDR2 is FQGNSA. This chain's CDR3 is CASSLGGTSYEQYF. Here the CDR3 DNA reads TGTGCCAGCAGCTTAGGAGGGACTAGCTACGAGCAGTACTTC.

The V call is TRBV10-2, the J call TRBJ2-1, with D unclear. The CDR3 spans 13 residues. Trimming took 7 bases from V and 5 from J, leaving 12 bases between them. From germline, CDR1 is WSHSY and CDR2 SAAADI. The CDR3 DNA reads TGCGCCAGCACCCAAATCACTGACAATGAGCAGTTCTTC. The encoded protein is CASTQITDNEQFF.

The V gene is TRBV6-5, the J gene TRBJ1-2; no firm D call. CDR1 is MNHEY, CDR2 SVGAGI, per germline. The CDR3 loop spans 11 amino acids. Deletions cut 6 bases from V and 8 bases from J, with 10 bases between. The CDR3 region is CASRDSRGYTF. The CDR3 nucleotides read TGTGCCAGCAGGGACTCCCGAGGCTACACCTTC.

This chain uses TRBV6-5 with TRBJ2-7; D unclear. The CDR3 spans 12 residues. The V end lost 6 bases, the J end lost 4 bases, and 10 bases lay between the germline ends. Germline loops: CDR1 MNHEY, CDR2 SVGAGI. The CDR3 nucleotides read TGTGCCAGCAGCCAAGACGGGTACGAGCAGTACTTC. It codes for CASSQDGYEQYF.

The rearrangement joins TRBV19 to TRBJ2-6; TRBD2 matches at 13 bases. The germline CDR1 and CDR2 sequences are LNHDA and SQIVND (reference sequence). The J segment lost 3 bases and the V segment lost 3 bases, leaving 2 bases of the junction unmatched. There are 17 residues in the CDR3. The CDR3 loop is CASSIGLAGVGANVLTF. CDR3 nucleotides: TGTGCCAGTAGTATCGGACTAGCGGGAGTTGGGGCCAACGTCCTGACTTTC.

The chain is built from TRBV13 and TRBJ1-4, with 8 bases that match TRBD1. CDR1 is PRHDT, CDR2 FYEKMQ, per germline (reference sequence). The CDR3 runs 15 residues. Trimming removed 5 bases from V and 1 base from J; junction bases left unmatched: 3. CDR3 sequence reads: CASSITGGTNEKLFF. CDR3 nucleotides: TGTGCCAGCAGCATTACAGGGGGAACTAATGAAAAACTGTTTTTT. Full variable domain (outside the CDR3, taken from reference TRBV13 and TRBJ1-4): AAGVIQSPRHLIKEKRETATLKCYPIPRHDTVYWYQQGPGQDPQFLISFYEKMQSDKGSIPDRFSAQQFSDYHSELNMSSLELGDSALYFCASSITGGTNEKLFFGSGTQLSVL.

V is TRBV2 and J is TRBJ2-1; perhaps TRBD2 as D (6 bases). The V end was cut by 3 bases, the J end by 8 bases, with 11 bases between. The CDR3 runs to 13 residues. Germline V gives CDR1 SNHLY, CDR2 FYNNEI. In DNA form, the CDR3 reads TGTGCCAGCAGTGACGACCTAGCGTATGAGCAGTTCTTC. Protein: CASSDDLAYEQFF.

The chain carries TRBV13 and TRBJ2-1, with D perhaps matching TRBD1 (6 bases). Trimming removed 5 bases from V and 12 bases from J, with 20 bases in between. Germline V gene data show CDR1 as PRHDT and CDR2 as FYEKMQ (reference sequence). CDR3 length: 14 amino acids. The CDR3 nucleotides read TGTGCCAGCAGCCCCGCCCAGGGGATCAGCCTGCAGTTCTTC. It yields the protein CASSPAQGISLQFF.

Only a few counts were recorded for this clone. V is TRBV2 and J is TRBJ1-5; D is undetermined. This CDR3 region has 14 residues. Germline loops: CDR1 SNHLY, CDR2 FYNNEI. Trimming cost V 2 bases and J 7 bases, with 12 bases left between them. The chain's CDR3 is CASSELSRGQPQHF. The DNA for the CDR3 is TGTGCCAGCAGTGAATTGAGCCGCGGGCAGCCCCAGCATTTT.

The CDR3 region is CASSSPEFSGNTIYF. CDR3 bases: TGTGCCAGCAGCTCTCCAGAATTTTCCGGAAACACCATATATTTT. This chain connects TRBV13 to TRBJ1-3; no clear D gene. This CDR3 has 15 residues. Trimming shortened V by 4 bases and J by 4 bases, and 14 bases separated the two germline ends. Germline assignment: CDR1 PRHDT and CDR2 FYEKMQ (reference sequence).

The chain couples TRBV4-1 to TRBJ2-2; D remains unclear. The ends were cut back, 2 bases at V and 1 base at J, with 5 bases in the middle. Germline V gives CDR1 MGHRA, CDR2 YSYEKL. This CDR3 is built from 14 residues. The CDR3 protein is CASSQTGNTGELFF. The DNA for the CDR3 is TGCGCCAGCAGCCAAACGGGGAACACCGGGGAGCTGTTTTTT.

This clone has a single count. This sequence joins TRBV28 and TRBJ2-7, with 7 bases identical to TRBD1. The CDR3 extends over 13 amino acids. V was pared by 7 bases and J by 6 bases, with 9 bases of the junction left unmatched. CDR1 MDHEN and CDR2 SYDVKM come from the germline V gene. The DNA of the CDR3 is TGTGCCAGCATCGAGACAGGGAGTCGCGAGCAGTACTTC. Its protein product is CASIETGSREQYF.

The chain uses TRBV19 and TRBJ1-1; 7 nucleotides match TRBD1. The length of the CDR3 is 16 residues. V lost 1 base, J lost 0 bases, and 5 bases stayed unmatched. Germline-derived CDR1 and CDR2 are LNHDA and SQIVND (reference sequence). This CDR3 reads CASSIVPGQLNTEAFF. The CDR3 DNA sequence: TGTGCCAGTAGTATAGTCCCGGGACAGTTGAACACTGAAGCTTTCTTT.

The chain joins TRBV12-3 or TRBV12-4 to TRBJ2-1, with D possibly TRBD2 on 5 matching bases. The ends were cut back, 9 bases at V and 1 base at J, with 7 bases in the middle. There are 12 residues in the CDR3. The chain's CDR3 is CASRDSYNEQFF. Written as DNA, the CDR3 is TGTGCCAGTCGGGATTCCTACAATGAGCAGTTCTTC.

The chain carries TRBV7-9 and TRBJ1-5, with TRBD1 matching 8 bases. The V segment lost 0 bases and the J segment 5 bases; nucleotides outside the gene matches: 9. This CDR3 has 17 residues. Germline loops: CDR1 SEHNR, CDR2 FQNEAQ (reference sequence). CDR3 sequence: CASSLAGNNRGYQPQHF. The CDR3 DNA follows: TGTGCCAGCAGCTTAGCGGGAAATAACAGGGGGTATCAGCCCCAGCATTTT.